The T cell receptor (beta chain) under discussion was sequenced for a study of neoadjuvant nivolumab and ipilimumab in lung cancer. V was trimmed by 0 bases and J by 4 bases, leaving 13 bases between them. The CDR3 totals 15 residues. Germline lookup yields CDR1 SGDLS and CDR2 YYNGEE. TCRdb's table, derived via immunoSEQ multiplex PCR, lists solely in-frame clones and lacks some. This table has tens of thousands of clones, roughly 84% appearing once. About this clone: The target antigen is unknown.

Findings and limits, study-wide: Only two of four nivolumab-treated tumors gained richness and clonality by surgery.

The origin of this receptor is an adult with non-small cell lung cancer. This rearrangement joins TRBV9 to TRBJ2-5; D not certain. The specimen was peripheral blood, collected before neoadjuvant nivolumab, alone or with ipilimumab. As DNA, the CDR3 is TGTGCCAGCAGCGTAGGACGGGCGAAGGTAGAGACCCAGTACTTC. The encoded protein is CASSVGRAKVETQYF.